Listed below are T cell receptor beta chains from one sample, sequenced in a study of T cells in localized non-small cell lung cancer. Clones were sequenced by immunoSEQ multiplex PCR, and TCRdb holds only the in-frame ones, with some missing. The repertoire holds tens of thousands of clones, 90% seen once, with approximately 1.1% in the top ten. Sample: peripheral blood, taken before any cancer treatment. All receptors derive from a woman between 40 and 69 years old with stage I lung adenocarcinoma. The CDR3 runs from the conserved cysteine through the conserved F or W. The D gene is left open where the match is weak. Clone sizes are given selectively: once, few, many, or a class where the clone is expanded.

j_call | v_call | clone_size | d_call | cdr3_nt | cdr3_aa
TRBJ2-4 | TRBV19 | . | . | TGTGCCACCCCAAGACGGCGCCGAGGACCCGCCAAAAACATTCAGTACTTC | CATPRRRRGPAKNIQYF
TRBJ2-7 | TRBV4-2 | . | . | TGTGCCAGCAGCCAAGATCGGGCAGCCCTCTACGAGCAGTACTTC | CASSQDRAALYEQYF
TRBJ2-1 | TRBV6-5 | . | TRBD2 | TGTGCCAGCAGTCCTCCGGGACTATACAATGAGCAGTTCTTC | CASSPPGLYNEQFF
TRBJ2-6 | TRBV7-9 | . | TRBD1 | TGTGCCAGCAGCTCCGAAAGGACAGGGTTTGTGTCTGGGGCCAACGTCCTGACTTTC | CASSSERTGFVSGANVLTF
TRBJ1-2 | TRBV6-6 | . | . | TGTGCCAGCAGTGTTCAGATATATGGCTACACCTTC | CASSVQIYGYTF
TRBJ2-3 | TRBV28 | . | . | TGTGCCAGCAGTTTAACTAACAGGATGAACACAGATACGCAGTATTTT | CASSLTNRMNTDTQYF
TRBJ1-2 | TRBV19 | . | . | TGTGCCAGTAGTATAGATCTCCTCGCGGTCCCGGATGGCTACACCTTC | CASSIDLLAVPDGYTF
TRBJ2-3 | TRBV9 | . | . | TGTGCCAGCAGCCGCTCCACTGAGCCTGGGGATACGCAGTATTTT | CASSRSTEPGDTQYF
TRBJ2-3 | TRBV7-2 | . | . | TGTGCCAGCAGCGTCGGTTTGTTGGGCACAGATACGCAGTATTTT | CASSVGLLGTDTQYF
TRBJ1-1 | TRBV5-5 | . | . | TGTGCCAGCAGCTTTGGCGGACAGTCTCAAGAAGGAGCTTTCTTT | CASSFGGQSQEGAFF
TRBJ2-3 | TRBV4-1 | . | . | TGCGCCAGCAGCCAAGTCGGAAGCGATACGCAGTATTTT | CASSQVGSDTQYF
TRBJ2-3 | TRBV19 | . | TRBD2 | TGTGCCAGTAGTTTTCGGGGGGGTGCTTTGGATACGCAGTATTTT | CASSFRGGALDTQYF
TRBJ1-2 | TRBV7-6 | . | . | TGTGCCAGCAGCTTAACGGACAGAAGTAACTATGGCTACACCTTC | CASSLTDRSNYGYTF
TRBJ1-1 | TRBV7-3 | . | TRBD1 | TGTGCCAGCAGTTTTGACAGGGGAACTGAAGCTTTCTTT | CASSFDRGTEAFF
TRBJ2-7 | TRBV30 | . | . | TGTGCCTGGAGTCCCGGACGGATTTACGAGCAGTACTTC | CAWSPGRIYEQYF
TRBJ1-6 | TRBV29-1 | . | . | TGCAGCGTTCGGTACAGCTATAATTCACCCCTCCACTTT | CSVRYSYNSPLHF
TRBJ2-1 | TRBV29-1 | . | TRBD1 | TGCAGCACAGAGGGGACAGGGAGGTTAAATGAGCAGTTCTTC | CSTEGTGRLNEQFF
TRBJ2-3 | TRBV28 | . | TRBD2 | TGTGCCAGCCTTGGGGGGGTCAGCACAGATACGCAGTATTTT | CASLGGVSTDTQYF
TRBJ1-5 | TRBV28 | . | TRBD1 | TGTGCCAGCAGTTTATTAACAGGGGGCAATCAGCCCCAGCATTTT | CASSLLTGGNQPQHF
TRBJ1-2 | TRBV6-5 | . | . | TGTGCCAGCAGTGGGAGCAGGGTGGGGGGCTACACCTTC | CASSGSRVGGYTF
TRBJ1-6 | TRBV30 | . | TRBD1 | TGTGCCTGGAGTGGCCCCGGGACAGGCAATTCACCCCTCCACTTT | CAWSGPGTGNSPLHF
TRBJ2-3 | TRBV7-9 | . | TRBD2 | TGTGCCAGCAGCTTACCCCTAGCGGCCTCCAGCACAGATACGCAGTATTTT | CASSLPLAASSTDTQYF
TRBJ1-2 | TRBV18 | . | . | TGTGCCAGCTCACAGGGCGGTAACTATGGCTACACCTTC | CASSQGGNYGYTF
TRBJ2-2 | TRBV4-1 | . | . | TGCGCCAGCAGCCCTTCCTCCAGCGGGGAGCTGTTTTTT | CASSPSSSGELFF
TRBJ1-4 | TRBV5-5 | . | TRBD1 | TGTGCCAGCAGCTTGACAGGGGGCAGGTCGGGTAATGAAAAACTGTTTTTT | CASSLTGGRSGNEKLFF
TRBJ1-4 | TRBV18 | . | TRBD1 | TGTGCCAGCTCACCCCAGACAGGGACTAATGAAAAACTGTTTTTT | CASSPQTGTNEKLFF
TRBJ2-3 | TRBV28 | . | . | TGTGCCAGCAGCACTCCGCTGGGCCTAAGCGATGCAGATACGCAGTATTTT | CASSTPLGLSDADTQYF
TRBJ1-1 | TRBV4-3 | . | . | TGCGCCAGCAGCCAAGATAGGGGGGCTGAAGCTTTCTTT | CASSQDRGAEAFF
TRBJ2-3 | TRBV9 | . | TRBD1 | TGTGCCAGCAGCGTAGGCCCGGGGGGGACAGGGGTAAAGTCTAGCACAGATACGCAGTATTTT | CASSVGPGGTGVKSSTDTQYF
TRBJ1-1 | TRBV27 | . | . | TGTGCCAGCAGTTTTGCAGGGGCGGAGGGGTTGAACACTGAAGCTTTCTTT | CASSFAGAEGLNTEAFF
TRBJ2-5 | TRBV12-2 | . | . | TGTGCAAGTCGCTTAGCGCTTTCTCGGGGCTTAGGGCCGCCAGAGACCCAGTACTTC | CASRLALSRGLGPPETQYF
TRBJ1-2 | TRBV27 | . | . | TGTGCCAGCAGTTTATCGCCAGGGACTATTTATGGCTACACCTTC | CASSLSPGTIYGYTF
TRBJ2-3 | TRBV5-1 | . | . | TGCGCCAGCAGCTTGGCCGAGGTTGGCGCAGGGGCGGCAGATACGCAGTATTTT | CASSLAEVGAGAADTQYF
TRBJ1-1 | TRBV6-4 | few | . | TGTGCCAGCAGTGAAACTTGGAACACTGAAGCTTTCTTT | CASSETWNTEAFF
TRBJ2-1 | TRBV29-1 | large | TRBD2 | TGCAGCGGACGGGGGGGAGCGGGGACTGAGCAGTTCTTC | CSGRGGAGTEQFF
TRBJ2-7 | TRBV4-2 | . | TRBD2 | TGTGCCAGCAGCCAAGAAGATAGGGGACTAGCCTACGAGCAGTACTTC | CASSQEDRGLAYEQYF
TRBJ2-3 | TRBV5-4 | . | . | TGTGCCAGCAGCCAATCCGGGAGCAATTTTGATACGCAGTATTTT | CASSQSGSNFDTQYF
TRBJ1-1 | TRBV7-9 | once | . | TGTGCCAGCAGTCTAGACACCATGAACACTGAAGCTTTCTTT | CASSLDTMNTEAFF
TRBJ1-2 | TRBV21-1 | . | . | TGTGCCAGCAGCAAAACGGTAGCTAACTATGGCTACACCTTC | CASSKTVANYGYTF
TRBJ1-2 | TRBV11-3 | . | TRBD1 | TGTGCCAGCAGCTTCTCTTCGACAGGGATCTATGGCTACACCTTC | CASSFSSTGIYGYTF
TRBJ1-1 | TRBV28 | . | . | TGTGCCAGCAGTTTCCGCGGGGGGCGCACTGAAGCTTTCTTT | CASSFRGGRTEAFF
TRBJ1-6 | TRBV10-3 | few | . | TGTGCCATCAGCGGGGTGGGAAATTCACCCCTCCACTTT | CAISGVGNSPLHF
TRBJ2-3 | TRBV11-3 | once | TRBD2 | TGTGCCAGCAGCGGGACTATGGATACGCAGTATTTT | CASSGTMDTQYF